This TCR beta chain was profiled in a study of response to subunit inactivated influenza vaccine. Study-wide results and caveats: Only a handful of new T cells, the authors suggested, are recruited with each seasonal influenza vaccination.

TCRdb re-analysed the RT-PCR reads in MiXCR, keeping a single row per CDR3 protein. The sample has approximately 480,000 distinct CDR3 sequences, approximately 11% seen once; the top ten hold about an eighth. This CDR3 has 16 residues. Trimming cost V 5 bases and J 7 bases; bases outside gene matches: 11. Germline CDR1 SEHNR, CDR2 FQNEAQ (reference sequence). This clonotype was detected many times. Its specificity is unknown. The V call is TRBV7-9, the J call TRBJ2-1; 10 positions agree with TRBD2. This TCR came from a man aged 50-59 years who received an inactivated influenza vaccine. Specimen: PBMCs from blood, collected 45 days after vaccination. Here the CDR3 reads CASSGRTSGMVNEQFF. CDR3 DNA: TGTGCCAGCAGCGGTCGAACTAGCGGGATGGTAAATGAGCAGTTCTTC.